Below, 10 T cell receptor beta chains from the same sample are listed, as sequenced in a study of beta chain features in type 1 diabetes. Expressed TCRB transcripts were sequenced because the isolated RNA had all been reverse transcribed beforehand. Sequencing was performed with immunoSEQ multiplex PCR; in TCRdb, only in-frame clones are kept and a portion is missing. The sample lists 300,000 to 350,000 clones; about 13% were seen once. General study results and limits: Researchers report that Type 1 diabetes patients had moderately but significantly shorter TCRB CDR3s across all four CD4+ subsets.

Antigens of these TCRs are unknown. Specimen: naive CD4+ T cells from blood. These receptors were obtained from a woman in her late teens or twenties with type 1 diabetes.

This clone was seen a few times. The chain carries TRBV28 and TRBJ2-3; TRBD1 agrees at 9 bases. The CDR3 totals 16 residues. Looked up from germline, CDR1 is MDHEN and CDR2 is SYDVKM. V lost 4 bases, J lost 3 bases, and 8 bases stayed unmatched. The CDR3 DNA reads TGTGCCAGCAGTTACGCGACAGGGGGGCGGACAGATACGCAGTATTTT. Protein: CASSYATGGRTDTQYF.

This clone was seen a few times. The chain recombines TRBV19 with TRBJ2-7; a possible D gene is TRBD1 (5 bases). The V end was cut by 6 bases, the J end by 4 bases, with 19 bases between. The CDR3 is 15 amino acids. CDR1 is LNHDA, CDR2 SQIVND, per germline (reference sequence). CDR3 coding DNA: TGTGCCAGTAGCCCACAGGACCGAGACCTGTACGAGCAGTACTTC. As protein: CASSPQDRDLYEQYF.

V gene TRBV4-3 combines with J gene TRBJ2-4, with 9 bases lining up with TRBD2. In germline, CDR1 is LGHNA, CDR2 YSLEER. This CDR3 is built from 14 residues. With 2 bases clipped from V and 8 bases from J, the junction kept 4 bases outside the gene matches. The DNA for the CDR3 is TGCGCCAGCAGCCAAATAGCGGGAGTCGACATTCAGTACTTC. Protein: CASSQIAGVDIQYF.

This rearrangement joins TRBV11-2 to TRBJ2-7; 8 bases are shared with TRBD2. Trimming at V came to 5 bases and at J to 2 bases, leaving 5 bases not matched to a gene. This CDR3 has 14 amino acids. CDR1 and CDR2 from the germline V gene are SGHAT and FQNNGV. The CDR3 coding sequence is TGTGCCAGCAGCGCAAGCGGGAGCCCCTACGAGCAGTACGTC. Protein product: CASSASGSPYEQYV.

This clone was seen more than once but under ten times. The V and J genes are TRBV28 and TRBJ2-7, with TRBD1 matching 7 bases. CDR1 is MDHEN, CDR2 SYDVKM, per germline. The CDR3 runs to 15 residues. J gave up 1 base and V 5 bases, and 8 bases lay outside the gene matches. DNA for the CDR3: TGTGCCAGCAGTACGGGACAGATGATTTCCTACGAGCAGTACTTC. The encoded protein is CASSTGQMISYEQYF.

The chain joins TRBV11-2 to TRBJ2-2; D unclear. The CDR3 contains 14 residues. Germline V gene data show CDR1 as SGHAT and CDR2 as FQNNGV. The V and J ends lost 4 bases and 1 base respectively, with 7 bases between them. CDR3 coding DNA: TGTGCCAGCAGCTCTTCAGAGAACACCGGGGAGCTGTTTTTT. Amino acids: CASSSSENTGELFF. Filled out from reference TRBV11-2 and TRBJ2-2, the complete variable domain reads EAGVAQSPRYKIIEKRQSVAFWCNPISGHATLYWYQQILGQGPKLLIQFQNNGVVDDSQLPKDRFSAERLKGVDSTLKIQPAKLEDSAVYLCASSSSENTGELFFGEGSRLTVL.

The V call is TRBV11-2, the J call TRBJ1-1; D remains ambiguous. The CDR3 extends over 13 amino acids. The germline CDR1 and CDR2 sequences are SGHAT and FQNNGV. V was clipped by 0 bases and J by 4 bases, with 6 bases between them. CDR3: CASSLELRTEAFF. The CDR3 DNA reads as TGTGCCAGCAGCTTAGAACTCCGCACTGAAGCTTTCTTT. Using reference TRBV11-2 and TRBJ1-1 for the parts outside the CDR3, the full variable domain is EAGVAQSPRYKIIEKRQSVAFWCNPISGHATLYWYQQILGQGPKLLIQFQNNGVVDDSQLPKDRFSAERLKGVDSTLKIQPAKLEDSAVYLCASSLELRTEAFFGQGTRLTVV.

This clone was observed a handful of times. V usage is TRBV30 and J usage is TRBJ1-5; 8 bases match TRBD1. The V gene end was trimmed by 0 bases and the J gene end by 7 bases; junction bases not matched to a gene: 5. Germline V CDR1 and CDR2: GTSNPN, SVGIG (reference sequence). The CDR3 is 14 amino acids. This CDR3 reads CAWSVTGVGQPQHF. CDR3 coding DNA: TGTGCCTGGAGTGTGACAGGGGTGGGCCAGCCCCAGCATTTT.

In DNA form, the CDR3 reads TGTGCCAGCAGTTACTCGACTTTCGGCATTCAGTACTTC. It yields the protein CASSYSTFGIQYF. This sequence joins TRBV6-6 and TRBJ2-4; D unresolved. The CDR3 extends over 13 amino acids. V shed 0 bases and J shed 9 bases, with 9 bases lying between them. CDR1 and CDR2 (germline): MNHNY, SVGAGI (reference sequence).

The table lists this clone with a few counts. Here the CDR3 DNA reads TGTGCCAGCAGCGTAGGGACTAGCGGGGCCTCCTACGAGCAGTACTTC. Its protein is CASSVGTSGASYEQYF. J is TRBJ2-7 and V is TRBV9, with TRBD2 identical over 12 bases. Trimming at V came to 0 bases and at J to 0 bases, leaving 1 base not matched to a gene. The CDR3 contains 16 residues. In germline, CDR1 is SGDLS, CDR2 YYNGEE. The entire variable domain, with the rest obtained from reference TRBV9 and TRBJ2-7, is as follows: DSGVTQTPKHLITATGQRVTLRCSPRSGDLSVYWYQQSLDQGLQFLIQYYNGEERAKGNILERFSAQQFPDLHSELNLSSLELGDSALYFCASSVGTSGASYEQYFGPGTRLTVT.